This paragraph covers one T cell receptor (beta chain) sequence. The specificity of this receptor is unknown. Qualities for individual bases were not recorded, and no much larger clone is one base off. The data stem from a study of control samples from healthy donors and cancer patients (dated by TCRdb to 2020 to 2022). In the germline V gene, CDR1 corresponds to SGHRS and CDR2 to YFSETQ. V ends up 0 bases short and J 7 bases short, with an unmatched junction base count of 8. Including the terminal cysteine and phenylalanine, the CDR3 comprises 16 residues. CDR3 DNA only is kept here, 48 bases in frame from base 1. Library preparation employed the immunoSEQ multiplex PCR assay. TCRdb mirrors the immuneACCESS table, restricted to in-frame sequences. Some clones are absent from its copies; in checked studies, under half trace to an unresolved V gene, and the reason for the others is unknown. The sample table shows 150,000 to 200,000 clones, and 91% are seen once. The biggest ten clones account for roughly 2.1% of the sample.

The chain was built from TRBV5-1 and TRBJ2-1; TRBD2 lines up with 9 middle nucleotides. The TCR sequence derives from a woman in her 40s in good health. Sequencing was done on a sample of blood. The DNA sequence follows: TGCGCCAGCAGCTTGGGGAGCGGGGGGCCTGAGAATGAGCAGTTCTTC. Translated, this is CASSLGSGGPENEQFF.